The source of this TCR beta chain is a study of chemoradiotherapy in HPV16-positive cancers. The V gene end was trimmed by 5 bases and the J gene end by 0 bases; junction bases not matched to a gene: 5. The CDR3 length is 15 residues. The germline CDR1 and CDR2 sequences are LNHDA and SQIVND (reference sequence). Assay: immunoSEQ multiplex PCR; the TCRdb copy retains only in-frame clones and omits some. The table lists roughly 34,000 clones, about 86% of them singletons. The material was blood, obtained from a patient who underwent chemoradiotherapy. The chain uses TRBV19 and TRBJ2-7, with TRBD2 identical over 9 bases. This TCR derives from a human donor with HPV-associated anogenital cancer. CDR3 sequence (DNA): TGTGCCAGTAGTGCGGCGGGGGGGGCCTCCTACGAGCAGTACTTC. It yields the protein CASSAAGGASYEQYF.